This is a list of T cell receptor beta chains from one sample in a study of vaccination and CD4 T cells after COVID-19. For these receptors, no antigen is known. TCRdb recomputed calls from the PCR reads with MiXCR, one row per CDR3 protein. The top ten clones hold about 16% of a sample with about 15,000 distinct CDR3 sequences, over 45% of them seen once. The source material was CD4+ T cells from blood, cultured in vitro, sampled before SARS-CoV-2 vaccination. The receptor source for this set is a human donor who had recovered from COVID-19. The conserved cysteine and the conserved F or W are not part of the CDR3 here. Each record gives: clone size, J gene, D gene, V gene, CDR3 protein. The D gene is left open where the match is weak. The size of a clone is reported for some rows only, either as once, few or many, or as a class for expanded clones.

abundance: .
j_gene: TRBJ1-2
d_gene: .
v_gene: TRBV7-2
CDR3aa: ASSLEDRGRVDGYT

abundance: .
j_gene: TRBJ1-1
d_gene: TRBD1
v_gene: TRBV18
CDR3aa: ASSPRTGGTEAF

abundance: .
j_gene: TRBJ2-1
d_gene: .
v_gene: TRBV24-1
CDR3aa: ATSVGARNEQF

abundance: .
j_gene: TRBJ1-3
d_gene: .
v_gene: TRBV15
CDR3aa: ATSREGRGLLSGNTIY

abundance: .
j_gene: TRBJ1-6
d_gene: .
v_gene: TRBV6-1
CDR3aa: ASSEHQNSPLH

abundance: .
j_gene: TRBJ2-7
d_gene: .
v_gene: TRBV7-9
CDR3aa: ASSPGTLGEQY

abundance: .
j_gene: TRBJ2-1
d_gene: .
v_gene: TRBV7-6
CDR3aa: ASSPIPSSINEQF

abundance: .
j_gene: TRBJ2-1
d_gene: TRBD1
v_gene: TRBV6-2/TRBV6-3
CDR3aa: ASSYQGTALTPI

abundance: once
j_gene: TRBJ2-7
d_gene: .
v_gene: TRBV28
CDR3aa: ASSPSFLLTYEQY

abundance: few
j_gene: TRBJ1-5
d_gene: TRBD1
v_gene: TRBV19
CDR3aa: ASTSDRTQPQH

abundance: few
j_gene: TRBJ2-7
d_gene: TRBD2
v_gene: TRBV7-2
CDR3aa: ASSPTGTRFAEQY